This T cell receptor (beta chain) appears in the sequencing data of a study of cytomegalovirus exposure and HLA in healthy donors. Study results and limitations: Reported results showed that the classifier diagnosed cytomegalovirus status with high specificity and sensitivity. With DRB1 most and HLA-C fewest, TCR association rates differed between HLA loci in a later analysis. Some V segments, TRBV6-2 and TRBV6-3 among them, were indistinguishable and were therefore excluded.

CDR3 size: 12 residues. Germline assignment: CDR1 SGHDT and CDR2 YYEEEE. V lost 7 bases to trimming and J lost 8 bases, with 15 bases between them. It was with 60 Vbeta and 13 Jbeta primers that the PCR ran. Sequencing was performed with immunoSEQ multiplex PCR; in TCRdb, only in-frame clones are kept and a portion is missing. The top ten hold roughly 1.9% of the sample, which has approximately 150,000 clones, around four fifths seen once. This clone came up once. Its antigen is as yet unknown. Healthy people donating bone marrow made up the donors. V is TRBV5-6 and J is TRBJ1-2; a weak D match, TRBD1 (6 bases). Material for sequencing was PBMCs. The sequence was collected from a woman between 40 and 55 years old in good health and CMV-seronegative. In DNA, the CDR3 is TGTGCCAGCGGGAGGGGGGCGCGAGGCTACACCTTC. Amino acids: CASGRGARGYTF.